This T cell receptor beta chain was found in a study of cytomegalovirus exposure and HLA in healthy donors. Study-level information: It was reported in a later analysis that the 90 to 150 validation repertoires used the same platform as the approximately 600 first-cohort repertoires.

Libraries were prepared by immunoSEQ multiplex PCR; TCRdb keeps only in-frame clonotypes and omits some of them. The sample holds under 250,000 clones, about 81% seen once. V lost 3 bases to trimming and J lost 5 bases; unmatched junction nucleotides: 11. This CDR3 is 18 amino acids long. CDR1 is MNHEY, CDR2 SMNVEV, per germline (reference sequence). Sequences were obtained from PBMCs. This sequence joins TRBV27 and TRBJ2-7; 15 nucleotides match TRBD2. This TCR came from a woman under 40 in good health and CMV-seronegative. The DNA of the CDR3 is TGTGCCAGCAGTTTCCGAGGACTAGCGGGAGGGGTTCGTCACGAGCAGTACTTC. It specifies CASSFRGLAGGVRHEQYF.